This is a list of T cell receptor beta chains from one sample in a study of STAT3 mutations in large granular lymphocyte leukemia. Some clones are missing from TCRdb's copy, which holds only in-frame ones; the method was immunoSEQ multiplex PCR. The table includes 30,000 to 45,000 clones, about 88% detected once. The sequenced material came from PBMCs. The receptors were sampled from a human donor with T large granular lymphocyte leukemia. Some clones in this sample may be carry-over from other donors' samples. CDR3s include the opening cysteine and the closing phenylalanine or tryptophan. Fields, in order: V gene, CDR3 length, D gene, J gene, clone size, CDR3 protein, CDR3 DNA. A D gene is named only where the DNA matches it firmly. A row's size may be missing; if present it is once, few, many or a size class.

>TRBV6-1|13|TRBD1|TRBJ1-2|few
CASSKDRAYGYTF
TGTGCCAGCAGTAAGGACAGGGCGTATGGCTACACCTTC
>TRBV5-1|15|-|TRBJ2-2|-
CASSLKGPYTGELFF
TGCGCCAGCAGCTTGAAGGGACCTTACACCGGGGAGCTGTTTTTT
>TRBV28|18|TRBD1|TRBJ1-5|once
CASSGRDRGKARNQPQHF
TGTGCCAGCAGTGGGCGGGACAGGGGAAAGGCGCGCAATCAGCCCCAGCATTTT
>TRBV11-2|16|-|TRBJ2-3|-
CASSWGSGSRADTQYF
TGTGCCAGCAGCTGGGGGAGCGGTTCCAGGGCAGATACGCAGTATTTT
>TRBV6-5|13|-|TRBJ1-5|-
CASSYDRNQPQHF
TGTGCCAGCAGTTATGACAGGAATCAGCCCCAGCATTTT
>TRBV29-1|14|-|TRBJ1-4|-
CSVEDGGAAEKLFF
TGCAGCGTTGAAGATGGGGGGGCGGCAGAAAAACTGTTTTTT
>TRBV10-2|14|TRBD1|TRBJ1-3|-
CASRDGQGGNTIYF
TGCGCCAGCAGGGATGGACAGGGTGGAAACACCATATATTTT
>TRBV9|15|TRBD2|TRBJ2-7|-
CASSAVPGRTYEQYF
TGTGCCAGCAGCGCCGTACCCGGGAGGACGTACGAGCAGTACTTC
>TRBV14|17|-|TRBJ2-6|-
CASSPLDRSSGANVLTF
TGTGCCAGCAGCCCATTGGACAGAAGCTCTGGGGCCAACGTCCTGACTTTC
>TRBV2|14|-|TRBJ2-2|-
CASSETSFTGELFF
TGTGCCAGCAGTGAAACTAGCTTTACCGGGGAGCTGTTTTTT
>TRBV5-4|17|-|TRBJ2-7|-
CAPSQHPGEVISYEQYF
TGTGCCCCCTCCCAGCACCCCGGGGAGGTAATATCCTACGAGCAGTACTTC
>TRBV6-5|15|TRBD1|TRBJ1-2|-
CASSYSGQGGYGYTF
TGTGCCAGCAGTTACTCGGGACAGGGGGGCTATGGCTACACCTTC
>TRBV9|15|-|TRBJ2-7|-
CASSGIGIRAYEQYF
TGTGCCAGCAGCGGGATCGGGATCCGGGCCTACGAGCAGTACTTC
>TRBV4-2|14|TRBD1|TRBJ2-7|-
CASSPQTGAYEQYF
TGTGCCAGCAGCCCCCAGACAGGGGCCTACGAGCAGTACTTC
>TRBV2|15|-|TRBJ2-4|-
CASRGAGYGGNIQYF
TGTGCCAGCAGGGGGGCGGGCTACGGAGGGAACATTCAGTACTTC